This entry lists 7 T cell receptor beta chains sequenced from one sample in a study of early T cells in non-severe SARS-CoV-2 infection. TCRdb independently ran MiXCR on the 5' RACE reads; one entry per CDR3 protein. This sample yields 80,000 to 100,000 distinct CDR3 sequences, of which roughly an eighth are seen a single time; roughly 7% belongs to the top ten. Material: whole blood. All receptors come from an adult who was a healthcare worker with PCR-confirmed SARS-CoV-2 infection or an uninfected control (not recorded which).

The sample holds a few counts of this clonotype. CDR3: CASSQEVVSDTQYF. The CDR3 DNA reads as TGCGCCAGCAGCCAAGAGGTAGTTTCAGATACGCAGTATTTT. The chain combines TRBV4-1 with TRBJ2-3; D unclear. CDR3 length: 14 residues. Trimming left V 0 bases short and J 4 bases short, with 8 bases between. CDR1 MGHRA and CDR2 YSYEKL come from the germline V gene.

V is TRBV25-1 and J is TRBJ2-7; D possibly matches TRBD1 or TRBD2 (5 bases each). Germline V gene data show CDR1 as MGHDK and CDR2 as SYGVNS. CDR3 size: 15 residues. Trimming took 3 bases from V and 0 from J, leaving 12 bases between them. In DNA form, the CDR3 reads TGTGCCAGCAGTGAGGGACCGAGAAGCTCCTACGAGCAGTACTTC. Its protein product is CASSEGPRSSYEQYF.

This clonotype was detected a few times. The V gene is TRBV28, the J gene TRBJ2-7; 7 bases line up with TRBD1. V lost 8 bases and J lost 0; bases outside the gene matches: 10. The CDR3 extends over 15 amino acids. The germline CDR1 and CDR2 sequences are MDHEN and SYDVKM. The CDR3 spells CASYRRTGGSYEQYF. In DNA, the CDR3 is TGTGCCAGCTACCGACGGACAGGCGGCTCCTACGAGCAGTACTTC.

The sample holds many counts of this clonotype. This chain connects TRBV25-1 to TRBJ2-7, with D maybe TRBD1 (6 bases). The CDR3 totals 15 residues. CDR1 MGHDK and CDR2 SYGVNS come from the germline V gene. V was clipped by 3 bases and J by 5 bases, with 17 bases between them. CDR3 sequence reads: CASSEKGQGSHEQYF. The CDR3 DNA is TGTGCCAGCAGTGAGAAGGGCCAGGGGAGCCACGAGCAGTACTTC.

This clonotype was picked up a small number of times. The gene calls are TRBV3-1 and TRBJ2-7; a weak D match, TRBD1 (5 bases). The V end was cut by 1 base, the J end by 4 bases, with 14 bases between. From germline, CDR1 is LGHDT and CDR2 YNNKEL (reference sequence). CDR3 size: 15 residues. This CDR3 reads CASSQVPRVAYEQYF. In DNA, the CDR3 is TGTGCCAGCAGCCAAGTCCCCAGGGTAGCATACGAGCAGTACTTC.

The chain couples TRBV30 to TRBJ2-1, with 7 bases that match TRBD2. The CDR3 is 13 residues long. Unmatched junction bases numbered 9, after V lost 1 base and J lost 12 bases. The germline gives CDR1 GTSNPN, CDR2 SVGIG (reference sequence). CDR3 coding DNA: TGTGCCTGGAGTGCGACTATCGGGGGGTCGCAGTTCTTC. Translating gives CAWSATIGGSQFF.

This clonotype was observed a handful of times. The chain carries TRBV29-1 and TRBJ2-7; D perhaps matches TRBD1 (5 bases). The V end lost 6 bases, the J end lost 6 bases, and 9 bases lay between the germline ends. Germline V lookup: CDR1 SQVTM, CDR2 ANQGSEA. CDR3 length: 10 residues. As DNA, the CDR3 is TGCAGCGTGAAAACAGGCGAGCAGTACTTC. This gives the protein CSVKTGEQYF.